This entry concerns a single T cell receptor (beta chain). Its antigen is unidentified. Noted time point: neoterminal ileum biopsy at postoperative endoscopy, about 6 months after surgery. This record belongs to a study of T cell repertoires in ileal Crohn's disease. Looking at the study overall: Biopsies of the neoterminal ileum at postoperative colonoscopy form M6 samples.

Findings and caveats of the study: Compared with non-smokers, active smokers at surgery showed more clonal expansions. High-frequency clones were more common in sorted CD8 than CD4 cells.

Using immunoSEQ multiplex PCR, the repertoire was profiled, and TCRdb retains in-frame clones only, with some absent. The profile shows about 1,100 clones, 85% of them singletons. The germline V gene has CDR1 SGHRS and CDR2 YFSETQ. CDR3 length: 18 amino acids. Trimming removed 3 bases from V and 3 bases from J; junction bases left unmatched: 15. The rearrangement uses TRBV5-1 and TRBJ2-3; 8 bases line up with TRBD2. This TCR was recovered from an adult with Crohn's disease. Sequenced sample: ileal tissue. The DNA of the CDR3 is TGCGCCAGCAGCTCTGGCTTAGGCAGCGGGGGCGGGACAGATACGCAGTATTTT. The encoded protein is CASSSGLGSGGGTDTQYF.